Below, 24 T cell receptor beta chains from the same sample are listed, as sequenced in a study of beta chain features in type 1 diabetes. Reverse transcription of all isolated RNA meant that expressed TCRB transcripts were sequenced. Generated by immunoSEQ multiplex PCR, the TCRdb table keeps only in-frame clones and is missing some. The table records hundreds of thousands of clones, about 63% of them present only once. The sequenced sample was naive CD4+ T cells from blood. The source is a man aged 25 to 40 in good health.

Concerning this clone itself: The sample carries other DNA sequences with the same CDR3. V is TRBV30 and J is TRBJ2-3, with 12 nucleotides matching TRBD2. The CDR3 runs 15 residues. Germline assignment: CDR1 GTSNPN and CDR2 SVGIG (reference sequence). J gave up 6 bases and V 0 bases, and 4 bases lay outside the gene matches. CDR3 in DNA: TGTGCCTGGAGTGTACTAGCGGGAGGTCGGGATACGCAGTATTTT. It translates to CAWSVLAGGRDTQYF. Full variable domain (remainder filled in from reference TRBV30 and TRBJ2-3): SQTIHQWPATLVQPVGSPLSLECTVEGTSNPNLYWYRQAAGRGLQLLFYSVGIGQISSEVPQNLSASRPQDRQFILSSKKLLLSDSGFYLCAWSVLAGGRDTQYFGPGTRLTVL.

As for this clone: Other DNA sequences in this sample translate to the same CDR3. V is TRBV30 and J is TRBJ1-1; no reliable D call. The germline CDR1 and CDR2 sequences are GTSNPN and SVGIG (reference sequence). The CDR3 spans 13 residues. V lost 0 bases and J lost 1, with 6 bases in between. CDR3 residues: CAWSVRKNTEAFF. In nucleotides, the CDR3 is TGTGCCTGGAGTGTTCGAAAGAACACTGAAGCTTTCTTT.

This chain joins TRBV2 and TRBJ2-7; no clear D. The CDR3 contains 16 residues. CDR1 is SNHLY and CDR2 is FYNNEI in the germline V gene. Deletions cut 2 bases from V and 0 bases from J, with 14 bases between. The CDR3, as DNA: TGTGCCAGCAGTGAATTAGAGGCCTTGGGCTCCTACGAGCAGTACTTC. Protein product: CASSELEALGSYEQYF. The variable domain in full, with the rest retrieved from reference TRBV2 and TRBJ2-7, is EPEVTQTPSHQVTQMGQEVILRCVPISNHLYFYWYRQILGQKVEFLVSFYNNEISEKSEIFDDQFSVERPDGSNFTLKIRSTKLEDSAMYFCASSELEALGSYEQYFGPGTRLTVT.

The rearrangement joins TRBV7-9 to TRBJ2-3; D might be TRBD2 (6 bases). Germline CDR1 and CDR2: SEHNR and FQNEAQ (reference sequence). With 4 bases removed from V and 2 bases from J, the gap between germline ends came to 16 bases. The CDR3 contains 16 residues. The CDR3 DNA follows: TGTGCCAGCAGCTCCCGGGACTTCCAAGTCACAGATACGCAGTATTTT. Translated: CASSSRDFQVTDTQYF.

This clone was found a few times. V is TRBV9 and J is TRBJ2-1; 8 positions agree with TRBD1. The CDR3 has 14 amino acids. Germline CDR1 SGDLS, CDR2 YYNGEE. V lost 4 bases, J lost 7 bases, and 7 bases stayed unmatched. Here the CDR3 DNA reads TGTGCCAGCAGCACATGGGACAGGTGGAATGAGCAGTTCTTC. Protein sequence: CASSTWDRWNEQFF. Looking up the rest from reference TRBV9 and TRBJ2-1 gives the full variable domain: DSGVTQTPKHLITATGQRVTLRCSPRSGDLSVYWYQQSLDQGLQFLIQYYNGEERAKGNILERFSAQQFPDLHSELNLSSLELGDSALYFCASSTWDRWNEQFFGPGTRLTVL.

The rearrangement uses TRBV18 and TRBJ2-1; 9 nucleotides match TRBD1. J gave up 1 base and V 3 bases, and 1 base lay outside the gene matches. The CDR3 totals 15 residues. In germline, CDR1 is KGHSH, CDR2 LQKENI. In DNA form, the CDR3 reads TGTGCCAGCTCACCTGGACAGGGGTCCTACAATGAGCAGTTCTTC. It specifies CASSPGQGSYNEQFF. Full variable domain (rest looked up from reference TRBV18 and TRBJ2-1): NAGVMQNPRHLVRRRGQEARLRCSPMKGHSHVYWYRQLPEEGLKFMVYLQKENIIDESGMPKERFSAEFPKEGPSILRIQQVVRGDSAAYFCASSPGQGSYNEQFFGPGTRLTVL.

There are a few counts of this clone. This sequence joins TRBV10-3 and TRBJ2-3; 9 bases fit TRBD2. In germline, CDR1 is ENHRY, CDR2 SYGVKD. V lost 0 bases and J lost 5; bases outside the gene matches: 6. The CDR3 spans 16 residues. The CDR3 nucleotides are TGTGCCATCAGTGAGTCCGCGGGAGGGCCGGGAGATACGCAGTATTTT. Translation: CAISESAGGPGDTQYF.

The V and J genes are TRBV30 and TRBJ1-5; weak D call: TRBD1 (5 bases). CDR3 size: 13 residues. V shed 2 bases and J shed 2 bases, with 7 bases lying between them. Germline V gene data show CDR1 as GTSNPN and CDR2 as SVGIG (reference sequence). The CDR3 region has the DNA TGTGCCTGGAGTAAAGGGGGCAATCAGCCCCAGCATTTT. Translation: CAWSKGGNQPQHF. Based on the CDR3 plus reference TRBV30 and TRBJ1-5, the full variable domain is SQTIHQWPATLVQPVGSPLSLECTVEGTSNPNLYWYRQAAGRGLQLLFYSVGIGQISSEVPQNLSASRPQDRQFILSSKKLLLSDSGFYLCAWSKGGNQPQHFGDGTRLSIL.

The DNA for the CDR3 is TGTGCCAGCAGCTTACAGAGCTATGGCTACACCTTC. Protein product: CASSLQSYGYTF. This rearrangement joins TRBV11-2 to TRBJ1-2; D remains ambiguous. V lost 2 bases and J 4 bases, leaving 5 bases between the germline ends. This CDR3 comprises 12 residues. The V gene's germline CDR1 is SGHAT and CDR2 FQNNGV.

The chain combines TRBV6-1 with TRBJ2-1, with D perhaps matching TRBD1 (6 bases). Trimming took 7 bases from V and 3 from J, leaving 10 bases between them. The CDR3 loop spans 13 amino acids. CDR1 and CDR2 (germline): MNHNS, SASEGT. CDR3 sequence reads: CASTGQIYNEQFF. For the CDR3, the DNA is TGTGCCAGCACCGGACAGATCTACAATGAGCAGTTCTTC.

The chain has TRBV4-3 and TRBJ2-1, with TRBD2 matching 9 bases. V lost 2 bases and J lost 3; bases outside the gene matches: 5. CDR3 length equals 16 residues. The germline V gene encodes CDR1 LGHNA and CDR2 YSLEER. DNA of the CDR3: TGCGCCAGCAGCCAACTTGTAGCGGGAGTCTACAATGAGCAGTTCTTC. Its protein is CASSQLVAGVYNEQFF.

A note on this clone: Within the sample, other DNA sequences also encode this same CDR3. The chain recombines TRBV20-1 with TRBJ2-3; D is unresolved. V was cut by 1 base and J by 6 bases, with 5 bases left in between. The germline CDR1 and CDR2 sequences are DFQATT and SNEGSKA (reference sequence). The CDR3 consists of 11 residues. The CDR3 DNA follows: TGCAGTGCTAGAGGGGGTGATACGCAGTATTTT. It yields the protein CSARGGDTQYF.

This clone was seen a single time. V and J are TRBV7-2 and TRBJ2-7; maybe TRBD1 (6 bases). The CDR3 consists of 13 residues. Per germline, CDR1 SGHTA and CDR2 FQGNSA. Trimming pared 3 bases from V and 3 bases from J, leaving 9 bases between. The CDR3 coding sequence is TGTGCCAGCAGCTTGACAGGTCTCTACGAGCAGTACTTC. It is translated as CASSLTGLYEQYF.

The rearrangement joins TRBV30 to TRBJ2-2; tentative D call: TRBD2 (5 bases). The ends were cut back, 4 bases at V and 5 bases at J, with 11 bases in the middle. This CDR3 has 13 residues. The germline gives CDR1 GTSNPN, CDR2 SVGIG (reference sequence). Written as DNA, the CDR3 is TGTGCCTGGAATAAAGAGGGAACCGGGGAGCTGTTTTTT. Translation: CAWNKEGTGELFF.

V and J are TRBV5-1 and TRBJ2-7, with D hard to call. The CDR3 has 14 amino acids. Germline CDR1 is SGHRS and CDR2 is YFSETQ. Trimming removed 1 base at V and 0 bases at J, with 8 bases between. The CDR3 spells CASSLSQDSYEQYF. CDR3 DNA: TGCGCCAGCAGCTTGAGTCAGGACTCCTACGAGCAGTACTTC.

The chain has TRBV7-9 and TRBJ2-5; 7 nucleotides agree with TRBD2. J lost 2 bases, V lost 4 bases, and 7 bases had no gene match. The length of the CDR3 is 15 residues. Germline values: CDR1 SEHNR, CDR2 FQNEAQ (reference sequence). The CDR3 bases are TGTGCCAGCAGCTCGGGAGGCCCTCGACAAGAGACCCAGTACTTC. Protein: CASSSGGPRQETQYF.

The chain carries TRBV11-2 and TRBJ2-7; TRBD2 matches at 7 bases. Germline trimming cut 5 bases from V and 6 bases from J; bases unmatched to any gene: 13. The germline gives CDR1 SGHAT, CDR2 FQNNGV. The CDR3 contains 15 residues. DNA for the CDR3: TGTGCCAGCAGCCGTCGGGGTAGCGGGTCCGTCGAGCAGTACTTC. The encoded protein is CASSRRGSGSVEQYF.

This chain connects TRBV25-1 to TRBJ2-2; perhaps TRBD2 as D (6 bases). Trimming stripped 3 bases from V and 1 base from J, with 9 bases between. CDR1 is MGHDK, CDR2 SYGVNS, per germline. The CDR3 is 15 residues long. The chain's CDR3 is CASSDSRGNTGELFF. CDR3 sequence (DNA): TGTGCCAGCAGTGACTCGCGGGGGAACACCGGGGAGCTGTTTTTT. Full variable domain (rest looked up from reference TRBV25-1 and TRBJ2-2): EADIYQTPRYLVIGTGKKITLECSQTMGHDKMYWYQQDPGMELHLIHYSYGVNSTEKGDLSSESTVSRIRTEHFPLTLESARPSHTSQYLCASSDSRGNTGELFFGEGSRLTVL.

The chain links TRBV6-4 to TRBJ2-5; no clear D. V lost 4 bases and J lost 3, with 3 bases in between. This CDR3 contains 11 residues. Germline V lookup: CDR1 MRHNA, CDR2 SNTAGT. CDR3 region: CASSGEETQYF. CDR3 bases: TGTGCCAGCAGTGGGGAAGAGACCCAGTACTTC.

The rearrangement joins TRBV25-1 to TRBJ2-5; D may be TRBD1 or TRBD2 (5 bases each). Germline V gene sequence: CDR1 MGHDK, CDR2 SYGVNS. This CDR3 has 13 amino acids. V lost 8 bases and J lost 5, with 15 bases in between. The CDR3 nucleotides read TGTGCCAGCGGGCAGGGCGGAGGTGAGACCCAGTACTTC. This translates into CASGQGGGETQYF.

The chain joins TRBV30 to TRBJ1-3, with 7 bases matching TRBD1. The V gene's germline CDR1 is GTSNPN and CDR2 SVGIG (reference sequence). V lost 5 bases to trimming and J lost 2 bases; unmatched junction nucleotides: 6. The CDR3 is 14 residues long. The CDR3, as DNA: TGTGCCTGGGACTTCAGGGGGACTGGAAACACCATATATTTT. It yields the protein CAWDFRGTGNTIYF. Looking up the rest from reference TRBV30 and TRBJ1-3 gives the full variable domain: SQTIHQWPATLVQPVGSPLSLECTVEGTSNPNLYWYRQAAGRGLQLLFYSVGIGQISSEVPQNLSASRPQDRQFILSSKKLLLSDSGFYLCAWDFRGTGNTIYFGEGSWLTVV.

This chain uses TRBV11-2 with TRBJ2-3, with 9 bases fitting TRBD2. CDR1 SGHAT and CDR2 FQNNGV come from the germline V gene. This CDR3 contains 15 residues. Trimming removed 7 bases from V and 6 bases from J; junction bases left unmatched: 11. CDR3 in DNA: TGTGCCAGCACAGAGGCGGGAGGGCCTAAGGATACGCAGTATTTT. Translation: CASTEAGGPKDTQYF.

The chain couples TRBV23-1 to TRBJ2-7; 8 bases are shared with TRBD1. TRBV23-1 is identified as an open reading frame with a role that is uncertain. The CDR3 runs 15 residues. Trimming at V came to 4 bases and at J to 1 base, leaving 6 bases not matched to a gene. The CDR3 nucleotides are TGCGCCAGCAGTCTTCTCGACAGGGGTTCCTACGAGCAGTACTTC. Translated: CASSLLDRGSYEQYF.

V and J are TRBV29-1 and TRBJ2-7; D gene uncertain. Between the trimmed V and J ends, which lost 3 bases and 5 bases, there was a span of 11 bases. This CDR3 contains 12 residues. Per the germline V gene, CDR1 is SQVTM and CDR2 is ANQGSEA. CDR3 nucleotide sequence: TGCAGCGTTGACGGGCAGGCCCACGAGCAGTACTTC. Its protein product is CSVDGQAHEQYF.